This T cell receptor (beta chain) was identified during a study of cytomegalovirus exposure and HLA in healthy donors. Turning to the study itself: Findings of an earlier analysis included roughly 110 million unique TCR beta sequences from 200 million or so T cells. Notes on the study in general: In an earlier analysis, most TCR beta V segments were productive about 87% or about 30% of the time. The classifier reportedly diagnosed cytomegalovirus status with high sensitivity and specificity. Because they were indistinguishable, some V segments, including TRBV6-2 and TRBV6-3, were excluded.

Details on this clone: Its antigen is undetermined.

With 60 Vbeta and 13 Jbeta primers, the PCR was carried out. Clones were sequenced by immunoSEQ multiplex PCR, and TCRdb holds only the in-frame ones, with some missing. The sample shows about 230,000 clones, 70% to 90% of them seen only once. CDR1 and CDR2 (germline): SNHLY, FYNNEI. The CDR3 runs 15 residues. The V segment lost 6 bases and the J segment 6 bases; nucleotides outside the gene matches: 11. V is TRBV2 and J is TRBJ1-2, with 9 bases lining up with TRBD1. The material sequenced was PBMCs. This sequence was found in a human donor in good health. The CDR3: CASSWTGDVVNGYTF. The DNA of the CDR3 is TGTGCCAGCAGCTGGACAGGGGACGTGGTCAATGGCTACACCTTC.